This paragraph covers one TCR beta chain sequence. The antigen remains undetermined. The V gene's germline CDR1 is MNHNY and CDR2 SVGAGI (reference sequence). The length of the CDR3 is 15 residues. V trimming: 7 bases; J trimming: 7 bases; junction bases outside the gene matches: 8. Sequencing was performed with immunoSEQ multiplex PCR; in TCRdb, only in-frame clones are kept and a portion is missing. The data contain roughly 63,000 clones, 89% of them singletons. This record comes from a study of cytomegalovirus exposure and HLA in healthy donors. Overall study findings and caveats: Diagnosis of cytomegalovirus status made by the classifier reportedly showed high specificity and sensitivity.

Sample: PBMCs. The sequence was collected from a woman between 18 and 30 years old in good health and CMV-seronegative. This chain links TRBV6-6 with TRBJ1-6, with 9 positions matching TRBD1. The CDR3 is CASTNTGQGNSPLHF. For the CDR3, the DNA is TGTGCCAGCACCAACACCGGACAGGGGAATTCACCCCTCCACTTT.